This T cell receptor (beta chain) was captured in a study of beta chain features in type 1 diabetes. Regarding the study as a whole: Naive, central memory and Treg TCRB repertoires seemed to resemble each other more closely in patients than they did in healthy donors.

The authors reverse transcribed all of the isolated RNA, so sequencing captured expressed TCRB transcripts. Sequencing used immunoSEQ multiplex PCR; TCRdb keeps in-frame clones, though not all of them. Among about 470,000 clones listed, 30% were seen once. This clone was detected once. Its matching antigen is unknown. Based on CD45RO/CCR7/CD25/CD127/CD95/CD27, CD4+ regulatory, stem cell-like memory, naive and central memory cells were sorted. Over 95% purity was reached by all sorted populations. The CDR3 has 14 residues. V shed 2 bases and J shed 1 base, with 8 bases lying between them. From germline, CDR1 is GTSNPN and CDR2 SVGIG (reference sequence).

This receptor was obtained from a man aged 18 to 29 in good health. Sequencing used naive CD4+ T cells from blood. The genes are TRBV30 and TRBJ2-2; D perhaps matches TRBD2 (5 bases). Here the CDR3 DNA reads TGTGCCTGGAGTAGGACTTTGAACACCGGGGAGCTGTTTTTT. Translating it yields CAWSRTLNTGELFF.